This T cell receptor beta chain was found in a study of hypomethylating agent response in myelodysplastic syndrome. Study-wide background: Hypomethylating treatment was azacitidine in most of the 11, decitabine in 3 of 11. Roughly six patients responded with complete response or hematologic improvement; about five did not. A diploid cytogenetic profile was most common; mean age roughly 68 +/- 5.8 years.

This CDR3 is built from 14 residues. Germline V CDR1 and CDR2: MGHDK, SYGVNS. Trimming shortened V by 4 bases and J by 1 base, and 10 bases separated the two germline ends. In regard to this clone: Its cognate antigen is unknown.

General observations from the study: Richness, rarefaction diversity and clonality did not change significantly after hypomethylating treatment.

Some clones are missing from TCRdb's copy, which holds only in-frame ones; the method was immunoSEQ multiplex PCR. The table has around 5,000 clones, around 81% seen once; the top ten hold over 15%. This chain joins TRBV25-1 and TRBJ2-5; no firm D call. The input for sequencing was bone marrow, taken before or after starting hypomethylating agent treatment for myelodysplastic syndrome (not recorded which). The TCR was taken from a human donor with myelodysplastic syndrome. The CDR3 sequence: CASSGVGPQETQYF. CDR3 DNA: TGTGCCAGCAGTGGGGTCGGCCCCCAAGAGACCCAGTACTTC.